The sample holds many counts of the clone carrying this T cell receptor beta chain. Its antigen is currently unknown. Molecular barcoded adaptors covering alpha/delta and beta/gamma chains were used on approximately 400 ng RNA. TCRdb reprocessed the reads with MiXCR, giving one entry per CDR3 protein. The top ten clones hold about two fifths of a sample with roughly 41,000 distinct CDR3 sequences, roughly an eighth of them seen once. The record originates from a study of read filtering for tumor transcriptome and immune sequencing. Background on the study: By R-ISS, stages I, II and III held 8, 16 and 7 patients.

Study-wide results and caveats: About 82% of IR-seq clonotypes had a single read, yet these held around 3.3% of reads. This fraction held mixed bone marrow immune cells after CD138-negative sorting.

This clonotype was obtained from a donor aged 40 or over with multiple myeloma. The sequenced sample was a population of CD138-negative cells sorted from bone marrow.

The CDR3 protein is CASSSQRGASTDTQYF. The CDR3 nucleotides read TGTGCCAGCAGCTCCCAACGGGGGGCGAGCACAGATACGCAGTATTTT. V and J are TRBV11-2 and TRBJ2-3, with D maybe TRBD2 (7 bases). The CDR3 has 16 amino acids. Per the germline V gene, CDR1 is SGHAT and CDR2 is FQNNGV. Trimming removed 4 bases from V and 0 bases from J, with 14 bases in between.